This T cell receptor beta chain derives from a study of blood T cells in healthy people across ages. A sample-barcoded 5' primer and a J-beta primer mix were used in a second PCR of roughly 7 to 11 cycles. TCRdb processed the 5' RACE reads anew with MiXCR; each CDR3 protein has one entry. The sample has about 930,000 distinct CDR3 sequences; roughly 28% are singletons. In this sample, this clonotype turned up many times. The CDR3 length is 13 residues. CDR1 and CDR2 from the germline V gene are MNHEY and SMNVEV (reference sequence). V shed 3 bases and J 8 bases; nucleotides not matched to a gene: 3. The sample also formed part of further work on T cells of mothers and their children.

This sequence originates from a woman between 35 and 50 years old in good health. The specimen was blood. The V and J genes are TRBV27 and TRBJ1-2, with TRBD1 identical over 10 bases. CDR3 residues: CASSLTGGVGYTF. The CDR3 DNA reads as TGTGCCAGCAGTTTGACAGGGGGCGTCGGCTACACCTTC.